The present TCR beta chain was sequenced within a study of shared clonotypes between healthy human individuals. Study-level points and caveats: A small donor pool kept down the genetic and exposure-history diversity that was represented.

Germline V CDR1 and CDR2: SGHTA, FQGTGA. V lost 2 bases and J 0 bases, leaving 9 bases between the germline ends. CDR3 length: 15 residues. Some clones are missing from TCRdb's copy, which holds only in-frame ones; the method was immunoSEQ multiplex PCR. The sample consists of about half a million clones, 81% of them appearing once. On this clone: As yet, its antigen is unknown.

This TCR was sampled from a woman aged 40 to 49 in good health. Some clones in this sample may be carry-over from other donors' samples. Sequencing was performed on PBMCs. The rearrangement links TRBV7-3 to TRBJ2-3; tentatively, D is TRBD2 (5 bases). The DNA of the CDR3 is TGTGCCAGCAGCTTAGAGGGCAGGAGCACAGATACGCAGTATTTT. Amino acids: CASSLEGRSTDTQYF.